The rows below give T cell receptor beta chains drawn from one sample of a study of blood T cell repertoires in COVID-19. The repertoire was sequenced with immunoSEQ multiplex PCR; TCRdb's copy has only in-frame clones and lacks some. The table shows 100,000 to 150,000 clones, with about 85% occurring only once. The specimen was peripheral blood. All receptors derive from an elderly woman with acute or convalescent COVID-19. CDR3s include the opening cysteine and the closing phenylalanine or tryptophan. D genes are given only for firm matches. Not every row has a clone size; where given, it reads once, few, many or a size class.

v_gene: TRBV19; d_gene: TRBD2; abundance: NA; j_gene: TRBJ2-1; CDR3aa: CASSKRGGYNEQFF; CDR3nt: TGTGCCAGTAGTAAGCGGGGGGGTTACAATGAGCAGTTCTTC
v_gene: TRBV2; d_gene: NA; abundance: NA; j_gene: TRBJ2-1; CDR3aa: CASSEGLLMKQFF; CDR3nt: TGTGCCAGCAGTGAAGGCCTATTAATGAAGCAGTTCTTC
v_gene: TRBV5-1; d_gene: NA; abundance: NA; j_gene: TRBJ1-4; CDR3aa: CASTPGVTNEKLFF; CDR3nt: TGCGCCAGCACCCCGGGAGTAACTAATGAAAAACTGTTTTTT
v_gene: TRBV7-2; d_gene: NA; abundance: NA; j_gene: TRBJ1-2; CDR3aa: CASSLAAGRSLYGYTF; CDR3nt: TGTGCCAGCAGCTTAGCCGCGGGGCGCTCCCTCTATGGCTACACCTTC
v_gene: TRBV5-4; d_gene: TRBD2; abundance: NA; j_gene: TRBJ2-1; CDR3aa: CASSLAGGNEQFF; CDR3nt: TGTGCCAGCAGCTTAGCGGGGGGGAATGAGCAGTTCTTC
v_gene: TRBV7-2; d_gene: NA; abundance: NA; j_gene: TRBJ2-2; CDR3aa: CASSLGGQLTGELFF; CDR3nt: TGTGCCAGCAGCTTAGGGGGACAACTAACCGGGGAGCTGTTTTTT
v_gene: TRBV7-9; d_gene: NA; abundance: NA; j_gene: TRBJ2-3; CDR3aa: CASSPRGPDTQYF; CDR3nt: TGTGCCAGCAGCCCCAGGGGCCCAGATACGCAGTATTTT
v_gene: TRBV2; d_gene: TRBD1; abundance: NA; j_gene: TRBJ1-5; CDR3aa: CASSADRVDQPQHF; CDR3nt: TGTGCCAGCAGCGCCGACAGGGTAGATCAGCCCCAGCATTTT
v_gene: TRBV7-3; d_gene: TRBD1; abundance: NA; j_gene: TRBJ2-5; CDR3aa: CASSLTGTGGETQYF; CDR3nt: TGTGCCAGCAGCCTTACCGGGACAGGGGGCGAGACCCAGTACTTC
v_gene: TRBV5-1; d_gene: TRBD1; abundance: once; j_gene: TRBJ1-4; CDR3aa: CASSLDPGQGNEKLFF; CDR3nt: TGCGCCAGCAGCTTAGACCCGGGACAGGGAAATGAAAAACTGTTTTTT
v_gene: TRBV7-2; d_gene: NA; abundance: NA; j_gene: TRBJ1-4; CDR3aa: CASSAQNRPNEKLFF; CDR3nt: TGTGCCAGCAGCGCACAAAACCGCCCTAATGAAAAACTGTTTTTT
v_gene: TRBV6-2/TRBV6-3; d_gene: NA; abundance: NA; j_gene: TRBJ2-2; CDR3aa: CASSEIGELFF; CDR3nt: TGTGCCAGCAGTGAGATCGGGGAGCTGTTTTTT
v_gene: TRBV28; d_gene: TRBD1; abundance: NA; j_gene: TRBJ1-5; CDR3aa: CASSSVDRGSYQPQHF; CDR3nt: TGTGCCAGCAGTTCCGTGGACAGGGGGAGTTACCAGCCCCAGCATTTT
v_gene: TRBV6-1; d_gene: NA; abundance: NA; j_gene: TRBJ1-2; CDR3aa: CASSERGGYTF; CDR3nt: TGTGCCAGCAGTGAAAGGGGAGGCTACACCTTC
v_gene: TRBV7-8; d_gene: TRBD2; abundance: few; j_gene: TRBJ2-3; CDR3aa: CASSSHYLLAGGPTRGDTQYF; CDR3nt: TGTGCCAGCAGCTCCCACTACCTTCTAGCGGGGGGTCCAACGAGGGGAGATACGCAGTATTTT
v_gene: TRBV18; d_gene: TRBD1; abundance: NA; j_gene: TRBJ1-1; CDR3aa: CASSPVGTGGTSVNTEAFF; CDR3nt: TGTGCCAGCTCACCAGTAGGGACAGGGGGGACGTCCGTCAACACTGAAGCTTTCTTT
v_gene: TRBV7-9; d_gene: NA; abundance: NA; j_gene: TRBJ1-6; CDR3aa: CASRFDRLNSPLHF; CDR3nt: TGTGCCAGCAGATTCGACAGGTTGAATTCACCCCTCCACTTT
v_gene: TRBV7-9; d_gene: TRBD1; abundance: NA; j_gene: TRBJ2-3; CDR3aa: CATLPGGYTQYF; CDR3nt: TGTGCCACACTTCCAGGGGGATATACGCAGTATTTT
v_gene: TRBV18; d_gene: NA; abundance: NA; j_gene: TRBJ2-2; CDR3aa: CASLVNTGELFF; CDR3nt: TGTGCCAGCCTAGTTAACACCGGGGAGCTGTTTTTT
v_gene: TRBV4-3; d_gene: NA; abundance: NA; j_gene: TRBJ1-6; CDR3aa: CASSQDQETPLHF; CDR3nt: TGCGCCAGCAGCCAAGATCAGGAAACACCCCTCCACTTT
v_gene: TRBV5-6; d_gene: NA; abundance: NA; j_gene: TRBJ1-5; CDR3aa: CASSLGQSFRQPQHF; CDR3nt: TGTGCCAGCAGCTTAGGACAGTCTTTCCGTCAGCCCCAGCATTTT
v_gene: TRBV7-9; d_gene: TRBD1; abundance: NA; j_gene: TRBJ1-1; CDR3aa: CASSLGTGQKAFF; CDR3nt: TGTGCCAGCAGCTTAGGGACAGGGCAAAAAGCTTTCTTT
v_gene: TRBV11-3; d_gene: NA; abundance: NA; j_gene: TRBJ2-5; CDR3aa: CASSLEGGQETQYF; CDR3nt: TGTGCCAGCAGCTTAGAAGGGGGTCAAGAGACCCAGTACTTC
v_gene: TRBV7-8; d_gene: TRBD2; abundance: once; j_gene: TRBJ2-5; CDR3aa: CASSLGRGVQETQYF; CDR3nt: TGTGCCAGCAGCTTAGGGCGGGGGGTCCAAGAGACCCAGTACTTC
v_gene: TRBV10-3; d_gene: NA; abundance: NA; j_gene: TRBJ1-5; CDR3aa: CAISESGYTGRAKQPQHF; CDR3nt: TGTGCCATCAGTGAGTCGGGGTATACGGGCAGGGCGAAACAGCCCCAGCATTTT
v_gene: TRBV6-5; d_gene: NA; abundance: few; j_gene: TRBJ1-6; CDR3aa: CASELSQGNSPLHF; CDR3nt: TGTGCCAGCGAACTCTCACAGGGAAATTCACCCCTCCACTTT
v_gene: TRBV4-1; d_gene: TRBD1; abundance: NA; j_gene: TRBJ1-2; CDR3aa: CASSQVGTAGARMYTF; CDR3nt: TGCGCCAGCAGCCAAGTGGGGACAGCGGGGGCCCGGATGTACACCTTC
v_gene: TRBV6-2/TRBV6-3; d_gene: TRBD1; abundance: few; j_gene: TRBJ1-6; CDR3aa: CASSYRTGRDSPLHF; CDR3nt: TGTGCCAGCAGTTACCGGACAGGGAGAGATTCACCCCTCCACTTT
v_gene: TRBV5-5; d_gene: NA; abundance: NA; j_gene: TRBJ2-7; CDR3aa: CASSLGGISSYEQYF; CDR3nt: TGTGCCAGCAGCTTGGGAGGGATAAGCTCCTACGAGCAGTACTTC
v_gene: TRBV29-1; d_gene: TRBD1; abundance: NA; j_gene: TRBJ1-2; CDR3aa: CSVVGQHLDGYTF; CDR3nt: TGCAGCGTTGTGGGACAGCACCTCGATGGCTACACCTTC
v_gene: TRBV5-1; d_gene: TRBD1; abundance: NA; j_gene: TRBJ1-5; CDR3aa: CASSPGTGGGPPQHF; CDR3nt: TGCGCCAGCAGCCCCGGGACAGGGGGCGGACCGCCCCAGCATTTT
v_gene: TRBV19; d_gene: TRBD1; abundance: NA; j_gene: TRBJ1-4; CDR3aa: CASSSRDRGEKLFF; CDR3nt: TGTGCCAGTAGTTCCCGGGACAGGGGGGAAAAACTGTTTTTT
v_gene: TRBV19; d_gene: NA; abundance: NA; j_gene: TRBJ1-2; CDR3aa: CASSMAGLAQGYTF; CDR3nt: TGTGCCAGTAGTATGGCGGGACTGGCTCAAGGCTACACCTTC
v_gene: TRBV7-2; d_gene: NA; abundance: NA; j_gene: TRBJ1-5; CDR3aa: CASSLLGGGGLGQPQHF; CDR3nt: TGTGCCAGCAGCTTACTGGGCGGGGGAGGACTAGGTCAGCCCCAGCATTTT
v_gene: TRBV19; d_gene: NA; abundance: NA; j_gene: TRBJ2-3; CDR3aa: CASRTASTDTQYF; CDR3nt: TGTGCCAGTAGGACAGCTAGCACAGATACGCAGTATTTT
v_gene: TRBV5-1; d_gene: TRBD1; abundance: NA; j_gene: TRBJ2-3; CDR3aa: CASSLGDRVGDTQYF; CDR3nt: TGCGCCAGCAGCTTGGGGGACAGGGTGGGAGATACGCAGTATTTT
v_gene: TRBV19; d_gene: NA; abundance: NA; j_gene: TRBJ1-3; CDR3aa: CASSLRIVQGSGNTIYF; CDR3nt: TGTGCCAGTAGCCTAAGGATCGTACAGGGATCTGGAAACACCATATATTTT
v_gene: TRBV5-1; d_gene: NA; abundance: few; j_gene: TRBJ2-1; CDR3aa: CASSLLSGGADNEQFF; CDR3nt: TGCGCCAGCAGCTTGCTCTCGGGGGGCGCCGACAATGAGCAGTTCTTC
v_gene: TRBV5-1; d_gene: TRBD1; abundance: once; j_gene: TRBJ1-1; CDR3aa: CASSPGQGPSEAFF; CDR3nt: TGCGCCAGCAGCCCCGGACAGGGCCCCTCTGAAGCTTTCTTT
v_gene: TRBV9; d_gene: NA; abundance: NA; j_gene: TRBJ1-3; CDR3aa: CASSVTGSPSSGNTIYF; CDR3nt: TGTGCCAGCAGCGTAACAGGCAGTCCCAGCTCTGGAAACACCATATATTTT